This T cell receptor (beta chain) appears in the sequencing data of a study of early T cells in non-severe SARS-CoV-2 infection. MiXCR, applied by TCRdb to the 5' RACE reads, yields one record per CDR3 protein. Here the sample spans approximately 32,000 distinct CDR3 sequences, roughly 7.2% being singletons. This CDR3 has 14 amino acids. Germline V gives CDR1 SNHLY, CDR2 FYNNEI. V lost 2 bases and J lost 9; bases outside the gene matches: 7. The sequenced sample consisted of whole blood. The rearrangement uses TRBV2 and TRBJ2-1, with TRBD2 matching over 7 bases. The TCR comes from an adult who was a healthcare worker with PCR-confirmed SARS-CoV-2 infection or an uninfected control (not recorded which). In DNA form, the CDR3 reads TGTGCCAGCAGTGAAAGGGCCGGGGGGACTGAGCAGTTCTTC. Protein: CASSERAGGTEQFF.